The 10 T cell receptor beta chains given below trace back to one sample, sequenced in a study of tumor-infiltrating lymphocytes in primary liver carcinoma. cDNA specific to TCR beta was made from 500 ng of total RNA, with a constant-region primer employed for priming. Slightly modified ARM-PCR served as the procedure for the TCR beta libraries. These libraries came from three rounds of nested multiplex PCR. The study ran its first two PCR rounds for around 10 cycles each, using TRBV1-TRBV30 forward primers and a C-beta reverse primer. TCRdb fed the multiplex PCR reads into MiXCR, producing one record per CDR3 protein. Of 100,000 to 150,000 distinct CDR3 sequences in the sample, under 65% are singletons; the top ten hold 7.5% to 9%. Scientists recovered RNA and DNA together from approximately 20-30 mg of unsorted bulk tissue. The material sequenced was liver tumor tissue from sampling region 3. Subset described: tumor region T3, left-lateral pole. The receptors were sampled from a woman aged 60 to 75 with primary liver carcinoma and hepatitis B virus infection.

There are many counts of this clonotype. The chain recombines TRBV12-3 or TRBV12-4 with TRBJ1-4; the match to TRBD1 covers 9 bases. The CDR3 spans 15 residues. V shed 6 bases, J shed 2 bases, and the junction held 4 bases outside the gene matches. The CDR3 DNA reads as TGTGCCAGCAGCCCGGGACAGGGTACTAATGAAAAACTGTTTTTT. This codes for CASSPGQGTNEKLFF.

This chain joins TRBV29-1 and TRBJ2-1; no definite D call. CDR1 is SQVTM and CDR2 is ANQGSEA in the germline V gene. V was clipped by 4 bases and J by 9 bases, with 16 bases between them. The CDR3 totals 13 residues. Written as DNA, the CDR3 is TGCAGCGTTGCAGAACCAGCACGGAGTGAGCAGTTCTTC. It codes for CSVAEPARSEQFF.

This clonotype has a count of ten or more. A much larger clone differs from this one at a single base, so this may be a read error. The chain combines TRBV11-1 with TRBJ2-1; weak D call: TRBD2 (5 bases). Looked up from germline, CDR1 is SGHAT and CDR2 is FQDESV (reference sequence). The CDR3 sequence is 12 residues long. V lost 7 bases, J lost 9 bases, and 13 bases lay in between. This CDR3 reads CASNWAEGEQFF. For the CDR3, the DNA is TGTGCCAGCAACTGGGCAGAGGGTGAGCAGTTCTTC.

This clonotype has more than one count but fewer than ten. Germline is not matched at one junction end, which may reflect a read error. The CDR3 DNA reads TGTGCCAGCGGCTTACCGGGACTACAAGAGACCCAGTATTTC. It yields the protein CASGLPGLQETQYF. V is TRBV11-1 and J is TRBJ2-5, with 7 bases matching TRBD2. The V gene's germline CDR1 is SGHAT and CDR2 FQDESV (reference sequence). The CDR3 runs to 14 residues.

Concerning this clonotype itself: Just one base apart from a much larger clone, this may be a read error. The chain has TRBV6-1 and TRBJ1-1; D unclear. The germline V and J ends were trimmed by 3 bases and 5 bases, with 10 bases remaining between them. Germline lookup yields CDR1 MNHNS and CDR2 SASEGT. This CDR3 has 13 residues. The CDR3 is CASSDLGRTEAFF. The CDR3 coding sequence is TGTGCCAGCAGTGACTTGGGCAGAACTGAAGCTTTCTTT.

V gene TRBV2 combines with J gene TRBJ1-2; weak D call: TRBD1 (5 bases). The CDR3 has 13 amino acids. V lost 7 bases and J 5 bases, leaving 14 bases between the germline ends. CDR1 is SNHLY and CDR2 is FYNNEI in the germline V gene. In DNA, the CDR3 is TGTGCCAGCAACCCAGGGATTCGATATGGCTACACCTTC. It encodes CASNPGIRYGYTF.

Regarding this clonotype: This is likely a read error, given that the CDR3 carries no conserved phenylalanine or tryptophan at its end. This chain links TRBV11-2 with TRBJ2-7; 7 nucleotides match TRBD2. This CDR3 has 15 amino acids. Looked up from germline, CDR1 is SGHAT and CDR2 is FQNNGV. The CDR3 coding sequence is TGTGCCAGCAGCCTAGATGGGGGGGAGGTCTACGAGCAGTACCTC. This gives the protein CASSLDGGEVYEQYL.

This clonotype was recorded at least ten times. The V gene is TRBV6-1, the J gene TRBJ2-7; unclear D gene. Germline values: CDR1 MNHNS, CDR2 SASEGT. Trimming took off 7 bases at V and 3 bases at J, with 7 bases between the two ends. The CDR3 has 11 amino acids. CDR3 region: CASILNYEQYF. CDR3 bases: TGTGCCAGCATTCTTAACTACGAGCAGTACTTC.

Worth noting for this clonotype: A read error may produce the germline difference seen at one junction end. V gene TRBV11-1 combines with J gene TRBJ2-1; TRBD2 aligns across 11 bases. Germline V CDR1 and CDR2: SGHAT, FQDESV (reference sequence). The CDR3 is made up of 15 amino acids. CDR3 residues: CSSSFELAGDNERFF. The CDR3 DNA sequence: TGTTCCAGCAGCTTCGAACTAGCGGGAGACAATGAGCGGTTCTTC.

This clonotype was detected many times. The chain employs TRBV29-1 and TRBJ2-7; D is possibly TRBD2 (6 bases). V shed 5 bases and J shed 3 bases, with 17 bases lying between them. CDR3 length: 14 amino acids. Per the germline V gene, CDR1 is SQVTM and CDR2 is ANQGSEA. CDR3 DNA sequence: TGCAGCGTTATATTGAGCGGGTTCCTCTACGAGCAGTACTTC. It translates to CSVILSGFLYEQYF.